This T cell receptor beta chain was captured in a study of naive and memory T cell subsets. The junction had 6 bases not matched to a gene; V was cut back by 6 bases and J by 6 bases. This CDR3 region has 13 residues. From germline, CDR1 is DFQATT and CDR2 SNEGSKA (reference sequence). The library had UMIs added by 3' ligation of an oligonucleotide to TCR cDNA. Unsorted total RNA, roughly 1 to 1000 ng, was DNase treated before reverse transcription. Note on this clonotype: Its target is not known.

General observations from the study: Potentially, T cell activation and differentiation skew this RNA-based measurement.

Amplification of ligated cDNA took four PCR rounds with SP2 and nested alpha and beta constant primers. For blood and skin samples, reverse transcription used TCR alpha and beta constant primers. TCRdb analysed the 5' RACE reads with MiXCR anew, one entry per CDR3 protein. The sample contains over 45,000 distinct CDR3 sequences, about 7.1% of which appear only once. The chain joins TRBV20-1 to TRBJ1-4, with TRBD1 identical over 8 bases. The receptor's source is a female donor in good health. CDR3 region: CSAPGTGHEKLFF. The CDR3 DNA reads TGCAGTGCCCCCGGGACAGGACATGAAAAACTGTTTTTT.